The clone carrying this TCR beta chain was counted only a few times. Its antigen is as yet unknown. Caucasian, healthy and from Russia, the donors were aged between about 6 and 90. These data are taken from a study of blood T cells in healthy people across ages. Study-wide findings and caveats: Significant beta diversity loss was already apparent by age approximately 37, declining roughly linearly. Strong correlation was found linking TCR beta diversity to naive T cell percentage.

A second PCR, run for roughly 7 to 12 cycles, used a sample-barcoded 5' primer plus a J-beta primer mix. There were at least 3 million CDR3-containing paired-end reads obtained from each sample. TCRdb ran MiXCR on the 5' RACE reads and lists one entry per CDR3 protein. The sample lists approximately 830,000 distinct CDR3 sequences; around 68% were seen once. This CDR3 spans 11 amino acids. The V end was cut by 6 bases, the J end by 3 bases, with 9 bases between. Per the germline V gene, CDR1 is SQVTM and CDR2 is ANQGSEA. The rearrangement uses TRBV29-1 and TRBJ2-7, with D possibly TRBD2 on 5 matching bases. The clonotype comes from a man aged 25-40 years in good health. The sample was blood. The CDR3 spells CSVETSYEQYF. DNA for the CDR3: TGCAGCGTCGAAACTAGCTACGAGCAGTACTTC.